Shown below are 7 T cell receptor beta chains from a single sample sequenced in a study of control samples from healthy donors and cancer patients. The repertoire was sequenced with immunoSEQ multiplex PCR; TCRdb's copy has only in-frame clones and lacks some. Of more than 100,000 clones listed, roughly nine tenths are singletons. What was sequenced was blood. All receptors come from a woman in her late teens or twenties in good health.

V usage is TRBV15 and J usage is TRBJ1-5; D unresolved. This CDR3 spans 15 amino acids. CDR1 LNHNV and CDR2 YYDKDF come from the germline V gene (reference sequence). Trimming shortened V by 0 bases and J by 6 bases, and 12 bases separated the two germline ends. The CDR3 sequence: CATSRDGHAGQPQHF. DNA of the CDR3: TGTGCCACCAGCAGAGATGGGCATGCAGGTCAGCCCCAGCATTTT.

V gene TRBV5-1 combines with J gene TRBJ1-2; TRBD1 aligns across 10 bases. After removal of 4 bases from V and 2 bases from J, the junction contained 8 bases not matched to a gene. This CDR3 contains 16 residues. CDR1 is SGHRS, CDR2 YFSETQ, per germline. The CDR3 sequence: CASSPTDRGGNYGYTF. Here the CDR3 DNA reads TGCGCCAGCAGCCCCACGGACAGGGGGGGAAACTATGGCTACACCTTC.

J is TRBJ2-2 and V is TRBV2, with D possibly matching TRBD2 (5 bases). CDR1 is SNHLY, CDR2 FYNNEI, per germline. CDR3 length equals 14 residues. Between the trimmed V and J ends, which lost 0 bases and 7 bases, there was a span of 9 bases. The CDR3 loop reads CASSEAGLYGELFF. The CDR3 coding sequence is TGTGCCAGCAGTGAAGCCGGACTTTACGGGGAGCTGTTTTTT.

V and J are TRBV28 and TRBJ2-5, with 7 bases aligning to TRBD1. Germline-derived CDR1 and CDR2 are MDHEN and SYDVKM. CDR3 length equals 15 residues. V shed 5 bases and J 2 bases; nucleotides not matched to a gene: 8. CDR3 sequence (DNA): TGTGCCAGCAGTCCCCCCGACAGGGAACAAGAGACCCAGTACTTC. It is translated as CASSPPDREQETQYF.

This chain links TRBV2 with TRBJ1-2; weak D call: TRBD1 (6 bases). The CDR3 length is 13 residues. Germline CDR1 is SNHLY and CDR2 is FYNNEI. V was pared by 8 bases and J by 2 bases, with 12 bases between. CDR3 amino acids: CASRTGQNYGYTF. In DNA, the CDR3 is TGTGCCAGCCGAACTGGACAGAACTATGGCTACACCTTC.

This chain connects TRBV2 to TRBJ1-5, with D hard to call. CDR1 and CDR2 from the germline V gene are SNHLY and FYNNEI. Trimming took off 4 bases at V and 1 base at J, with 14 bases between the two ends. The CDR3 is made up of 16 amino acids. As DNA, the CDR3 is TGTGCCAGCAGTGGTATGGGTGTGAAAAGCAATCAGCCCCAGCATTTT. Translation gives CASSGMGVKSNQPQHF.

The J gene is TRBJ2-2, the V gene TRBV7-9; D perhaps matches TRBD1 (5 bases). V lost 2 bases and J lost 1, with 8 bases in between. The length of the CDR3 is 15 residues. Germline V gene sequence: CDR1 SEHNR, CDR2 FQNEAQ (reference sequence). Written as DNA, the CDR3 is TGTGCCAGCAGCTTACTCCAGGGGAACACCGGGGAGCTGTTTTTT. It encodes CASSLLQGNTGELFF.